The present TCR beta chain was sequenced within a study of T cell repertoires in cytomegalovirus infection. The CDR3 sequence is 13 residues long. The germline V gene encodes CDR1 DFQATT and CDR2 SNEGSKA (reference sequence). V lost 6 bases, J lost 5 bases, and 9 bases stayed unmatched. As to this clonotype: As yet, its antigen is unknown.

In TCRdb, the reads were re-called with MiXCR into one record per CDR3 protein. The sample includes around 900,000 distinct CDR3 sequences, roughly 30% of them seen just once. The rearrangement links TRBV20-1 to TRBJ1-2; the match to TRBD1 covers 7 bases. The sample was cultured CD8+ T cells from PBMCs, taken from culture after CMV antigen stimulation. The sequence derives from a human donor in good health (CMV status not recorded). Some clones in this sample may be carry-over from other donors' samples. CDR3 coding DNA: TGCAGTGCCCCGACAGGGAATAAGTATGGCTACACCTTC. This codes for CSAPTGNKYGYTF.